These T cell receptor beta chains were read from a single sample in a study of cytomegalovirus exposure and HLA in healthy donors. TCRdb's copy holds only in-frame clones and misses some; the assay was immunoSEQ multiplex PCR. The table lists approximately 190,000 clones, around 86% of them singletons. Material: PBMCs. The receptors were gathered from a man younger than 40 in good health and CMV-seronegative. Each CDR3 is given with its conserved first and last residue. Each record gives: J gene, V gene, D gene, clone size, CDR3 DNA, CDR3 protein. D genes are given only for firm matches. Part of the rows lack a size; the others show once, few, many or a class for expanded clones.

J gene: TRBJ1-1
V gene: TRBV5-1
D gene: TRBD1
clone size: -
CDR3 DNA: TGCGCCAGCAGCTCCGGGACAGGGAACACTGAAGCTTTCTTT
CDR3 protein: CASSSGTGNTEAFF

J gene: TRBJ1-1
V gene: TRBV6-1
D gene: -
clone size: -
CDR3 DNA: TGTGCCAGCAGTATACAGTTCAACACTGAAGCTTTCTTT
CDR3 protein: CASSIQFNTEAFF

J gene: TRBJ1-2
V gene: TRBV5-6
D gene: TRBD1
clone size: -
CDR3 DNA: TGTGCCAGCAGCCAGGACAGGGCACACTATGGCTACACCTTC
CDR3 protein: CASSQDRAHYGYTF

J gene: TRBJ1-1
V gene: TRBV19
D gene: -
clone size: -
CDR3 DNA: TGTGCCAGTAGTATGGCCGAGGGCGTTACTGAAGCTTTCTTT
CDR3 protein: CASSMAEGVTEAFF

J gene: TRBJ2-1
V gene: TRBV6-5
D gene: -
clone size: -
CDR3 DNA: TGTGCCAGCATCCCTAGTGGTCGCTATGAGCAGTTCTTC
CDR3 protein: CASIPSGRYEQFF

J gene: TRBJ2-1
V gene: TRBV9
D gene: TRBD2
clone size: once
CDR3 DNA: TGTGCCAGCAGCGTAGGGGTAGCGGGAGATGAGCAGTTCTTC
CDR3 protein: CASSVGVAGDEQFF

J gene: TRBJ1-6
V gene: TRBV7-6
D gene: -
clone size: -
CDR3 DNA: TGTGCCAGCAGCCGGACAGTTTTTAATTCACCCCTCCACTTT
CDR3 protein: CASSRTVFNSPLHF

J gene: TRBJ2-5
V gene: TRBV19
D gene: TRBD2
clone size: -
CDR3 DNA: TGTGCCAGTAGTGAACTAGCGGGAGCGGGGACCCAGTACTTC
CDR3 protein: CASSELAGAGTQYF

J gene: TRBJ1-1
V gene: TRBV19
D gene: -
clone size: -
CDR3 DNA: TGTGCCAGTAGACCTCAGGAAAACACTGAAGCTTTCTTT
CDR3 protein: CASRPQENTEAFF

J gene: TRBJ1-5
V gene: TRBV21-1
D gene: -
clone size: -
CDR3 DNA: TGTGCCAGCAGCAAAAGGAGTTTTGATCAGCCCCAGCATTTT
CDR3 protein: CASSKRSFDQPQHF

J gene: TRBJ2-3
V gene: TRBV10-3
D gene: -
clone size: -
CDR3 DNA: TGTGCCATCAGTGAGTCGGAAGGGGTGGGTACGCAGTATTTT
CDR3 protein: CAISESEGVGTQYF

J gene: TRBJ2-1
V gene: TRBV6-1
D gene: TRBD2
clone size: -
CDR3 DNA: TGTGCCAGCAGTGCACTAGCGGGGGGGCTCGATGAGCAGTTCTTC
CDR3 protein: CASSALAGGLDEQFF

J gene: TRBJ2-7
V gene: TRBV19
D gene: TRBD1
clone size: -
CDR3 DNA: TGTGCCAGTAGCCCTGCCAGGGGGTCGTACGAGCAGTACTTC
CDR3 protein: CASSPARGSYEQYF

J gene: TRBJ2-1
V gene: TRBV6-1
D gene: TRBD1
clone size: -
CDR3 DNA: TGTGCCAGCAAGGGACAGGGGGTAAACAATGAGCAGTTCTTC
CDR3 protein: CASKGQGVNNEQFF

J gene: TRBJ2-7
V gene: TRBV4-1
D gene: -
clone size: -
CDR3 DNA: TGCGCCAGCAGCCAAGACGGGCAGGGGAACTACGAGCAGTACTTC
CDR3 protein: CASSQDGQGNYEQYF

J gene: TRBJ1-5
V gene: TRBV2
D gene: -
clone size: few
CDR3 DNA: TGTGCCAGCTCGGCAGCCGGGTTCAATCAGCCCCAGCATTTT
CDR3 protein: CASSAAGFNQPQHF

J gene: TRBJ1-2
V gene: TRBV28
D gene: TRBD1
clone size: -
CDR3 DNA: TGTGCCAGCAGGAGGGGGGACAGGCCCTATGGCTACACCTTC
CDR3 protein: CASRRGDRPYGYTF

J gene: TRBJ1-2
V gene: TRBV5-1
D gene: -
clone size: -
CDR3 DNA: TGCGCCAGCAGCTCCGGGACACCTAAAGGGGACTATGGCTACACCTTC
CDR3 protein: CASSSGTPKGDYGYTF

J gene: TRBJ2-5
V gene: TRBV10-1
D gene: TRBD2
clone size: -
CDR3 DNA: TGCGCCAGCGGTAGCGGGGGACAAGAGACCCAGTACTTC
CDR3 protein: CASGSGGQETQYF

J gene: TRBJ1-1
V gene: TRBV27
D gene: -
clone size: -
CDR3 DNA: TGTGCCAGCAGTTCGGGAAGCCGGTTTTTCGCTGAAGCTTTCTTT
CDR3 protein: CASSSGSRFFAEAFF

J gene: TRBJ1-4
V gene: TRBV27
D gene: -
clone size: -
CDR3 DNA: TGTGCCAGCAGTTTAAGGGGCAGAGGTGGTGAAAAACTGTTTTTT
CDR3 protein: CASSLRGRGGEKLFF

J gene: TRBJ2-7
V gene: TRBV19
D gene: -
clone size: -
CDR3 DNA: TGTGCCAGTAGTATCTCCAGGGCCAATTCCTACGAGCAGTACTTC
CDR3 protein: CASSISRANSYEQYF

J gene: TRBJ2-5
V gene: TRBV4-3
D gene: -
clone size: -
CDR3 DNA: TGCGCCAGCAGCCAAACCCCAGGCCAGGGGGGAGAGACCCAGTACTTC
CDR3 protein: CASSQTPGQGGETQYF

J gene: TRBJ1-3
V gene: TRBV28
D gene: -
clone size: -
CDR3 DNA: TGTGCCAGCAGTCTCCCCCCAGGGTCGGGAAACACCATATATTTT
CDR3 protein: CASSLPPGSGNTIYF

J gene: TRBJ2-5
V gene: TRBV2
D gene: -
clone size: -
CDR3 DNA: TGTGCCAGCAAGCCCCCTCTGGAAGAGACCCAGTACTTC
CDR3 protein: CASKPPLEETQYF

J gene: TRBJ1-5
V gene: TRBV6-6
D gene: -
clone size: -
CDR3 DNA: TGTGCCAGCAGTCGGCAGGGTCCCCAGCATTTT
CDR3 protein: CASSRQGPQHF

J gene: TRBJ2-5
V gene: TRBV7-2
D gene: TRBD1
clone size: -
CDR3 DNA: TGTGCCAGCAGCGGAACAGGGGTAGGGTCCCAGTACTTC
CDR3 protein: CASSGTGVGSQYF

J gene: TRBJ1-1
V gene: TRBV6-4
D gene: -
clone size: -
CDR3 DNA: TGTGCCAGCAGTGACTCGAGGGAAACTGAAGCTTTCTTT
CDR3 protein: CASSDSRETEAFF

J gene: TRBJ2-1
V gene: TRBV5-6
D gene: -
clone size: once
CDR3 DNA: TGTGCCAGCAGCTGGGAGATCCACAATGAGCAGTTCTTC
CDR3 protein: CASSWEIHNEQFF

J gene: TRBJ1-6
V gene: TRBV27
D gene: -
clone size: -
CDR3 DNA: TGTGCCAGCAGCCTAAGACAGCGCTATAATTCACCCCTCCACTTT
CDR3 protein: CASSLRQRYNSPLHF

J gene: TRBJ1-3
V gene: TRBV28
D gene: -
clone size: few
CDR3 DNA: TGTGCCAGCAGTTTACTATCGCATAGCCGTTCAGGGAACTCTGGAAACACCATATATTTT
CDR3 protein: CASSLLSHSRSGNSGNTIYF

J gene: TRBJ1-6
V gene: TRBV7-9
D gene: -
clone size: -
CDR3 DNA: TGTGCCAGCAGCTTGGGGCGCAGGACGGATTCACCCCTCCACTTT
CDR3 protein: CASSLGRRTDSPLHF